What follows are 7 T cell receptor beta chains derived from one specimen sequenced in a study of blood T cells in healthy people across ages. With a J-beta primer mix and a sample-barcoded 5' primer, a second PCR ran 7 to 11 cycles. Each CDR3 protein gets one entry after TCRdb re-called the 5' RACE reads with MiXCR. This sample has more than 600,000 distinct CDR3 sequences, with roughly 25% found just once. These same data were also listed under a study on T cells of mothers and their children.

Sequencing was performed on blood. These receptors were collected from a boy between 10 and 17 years old in good health.

This clonotype showed up many times. A much larger clone lies a single base off, so this may be a read error. The chain joins TRBV29-1 to TRBJ2-5; no definite D call. The end of the DNA is better explained by TRBJ2-1, so the J call may be wrong. CDR3 size: 12 residues. The V gene's germline CDR1 is SQVTM and CDR2 ANQGSEA. CDR3 residues: CSVEDPKETQFF. The CDR3, as DNA: TGCAGCGTTGAAGATCCTAAAGAGACCCAGTTCTTC.

The chain combines TRBV20-1 with TRBJ2-1, with 11 bases identical to TRBD2. This CDR3 is 20 amino acids long. Trimming took 5 bases from V and 4 from J; bases not matched to a gene: 22. Germline lookup yields CDR1 DFQATT and CDR2 SNEGSKA (reference sequence). The DNA for the CDR3 is TGCAGTGCTGGAGGGGACTTCTCAATACTAGCGGGAGAAGAGTACAATGAGCAGTTCTTC. Amino acids: CSAGGDFSILAGEEYNEQFF.

The chain combines TRBV29-1 with TRBJ2-3; D is perhaps TRBD2 (6 bases). The germline V gene encodes CDR1 SQVTM and CDR2 ANQGSEA. V dropped 7 bases and J dropped 0 bases, with 11 bases sitting between them. This CDR3 has 13 amino acids. The DNA of the CDR3 is TGCAGCGCGGGGGTAACTAGCACAGATACGCAGTATTTT. As protein: CSAGVTSTDTQYF.

This chain links TRBV6-5 with TRBJ1-2, with a tentative D call TRBD1 (6 bases). Trimming removed 5 bases from V and 8 bases from J, with 15 bases in between. The CDR3 runs 13 residues. CDR1 and CDR2 from the germline V gene are MNHEY and SVGAGI. CDR3 sequence reads: CASSDTGTHGYTF. CDR3 DNA: TGTGCCAGCAGTGACACAGGGACCCACGGCTACACCTTC.

This chain links TRBV29-1 with TRBJ1-1; D may be TRBD1 (6 bases). Trimming stripped 7 bases from V and 4 bases from J, with 13 bases between. Germline V gene sequence: CDR1 SQVTM, CDR2 ANQGSEA. The CDR3 is 12 amino acids. CDR3 coding DNA: TGCAGCGGGACACGGGGGGCCACTGAAGCTTTCTTT. As protein: CSGTRGATEAFF. The full variable domain, completed using reference TRBV29-1 and TRBJ1-1, is SAVISQKPSRDICQRGTSLTIQCQVDSQVTMMFWYRQQPGQSLTLIATANQGSEATYESGFVIDKFPISRPNLTFSTLTVSNMSPEDSSIYLCSGTRGATEAFFGQGTRLTVV.

This clonotype was seen a handful of times. V and J are TRBV6-1 and TRBJ2-7; no clear D. The CDR3 length is 14 residues. The germline CDR1 and CDR2 sequences are MNHNS and SASEGT. V lost 1 base to trimming and J lost 0 bases, with 7 bases between them. CDR3 coding DNA: TGTGCCAGCAGTGAAGGGGCGGTCTCCTACGAGCAGTACTTC. This encodes CASSEGAVSYEQYF.

This clonotype was observed a handful of times. The gene calls are TRBV27 and TRBJ2-5; D tentatively fits TRBD1 or TRBD2 (5 bases each). The CDR3 has 17 residues. Trimming removed 7 bases from V and 1 base from J, with 22 bases in between. Germline lookup yields CDR1 MNHEY and CDR2 SMNVEV (reference sequence). The CDR3 here is CASTSRVTEKLQETQYF. In DNA, the CDR3 is TGTGCCAGCACATCGCGGGTGACAGAAAAACTCCAAGAGACCCAGTACTTC.